These 18 T cell receptor beta chains came from one sample sequenced in a study of T cells in Graves' hyperthyroidism and ophthalmopathy. It was RNA transcripts that yielded the amplified TCR beta CDR3 regions. First-round RT-PCR of the TCR CDR3 relied on the HTBI primer set. TCRdb re-called the multiplex PCR reads with MiXCR, one entry per CDR3 protein. The profile shows 450,000 to 550,000 distinct CDR3 sequences, around a quarter of them singletons. Material for sequencing was blood. These receptors were obtained from a woman younger than 45 with Graves' ophthalmopathy.

Only a few counts were recorded for this clonotype. The chain recombines TRBV20-1 with TRBJ1-1; D gene uncertain. The CDR3 has 12 residues. Deletions cut 6 bases from V and 1 base from J, with 9 bases between. CDR1 is DFQATT and CDR2 is SNEGSKA in the germline V gene (reference sequence). CDR3 region: CSAWNRNTEAFF. The CDR3 nucleotides read TGCAGTGCCTGGAACAGGAACACTGAAGCTTTCTTT.

Points on this clonotype: Since a much larger clone is just one base distant, this may be a read error. The chain employs TRBV11-1 and TRBJ2-2; 12 bases map to TRBD2. Germline assignment: CDR1 SGHAT and CDR2 FQDESV (reference sequence). V lost 6 bases and J lost 2; bases outside the gene matches: 4. The CDR3 covers 16 residues. CDR3 coding DNA: TGTGCCAGCAGACAGACTAGCGGGGGAAACACCGGGGAGCTGTTTTTT. It specifies CASRQTSGGNTGELFF.

The J gene is TRBJ2-7, the V gene TRBV6-1, with D maybe TRBD1 (5 bases). The V end lost 6 bases, the J end lost 0 bases, and 12 bases lay between the germline ends. The CDR3 consists of 14 residues. The germline gives CDR1 MNHNS, CDR2 SASEGT. In DNA, the CDR3 is TGTGCCAGCAGACAGGTCCTTTACTCCTACGAGCAGTACTTC. The encoded protein is CASRQVLYSYEQYF.

In this sample, this clonotype turned up a few times. This CDR3 is CASSGGLAGAQETQYF. As DNA, the CDR3 is TGTGCCAGCAGCGGAGGACTAGCGGGAGCACAAGAGACCCAGTACTTC. The genes are TRBV5-6 and TRBJ2-5; 13 nucleotides align to TRBD2. The CDR3 spans 16 residues. The ends lost 4 bases at V and 2 bases at J; junction bases unmatched: 5. Germline lookup yields CDR1 SGHDT and CDR2 YYEEEE.

A note on this clonotype: At one boundary the junction diverges from the germline segment, which might be a read error. The gene calls are TRBV7-9 and TRBJ1-1; weak D call: TRBD1 (6 bases). Germline CDR1 is SEHNR and CDR2 is FQNEAQ (reference sequence). CDR3 length equals 15 residues. CDR3 amino acids: CVSSDWTDFNTEAFF. CDR3 DNA sequence: TGTGTCAGCAGCGATTGGACAGATTTTAACACTGAAGCTTTCTTT. The full variable domain, with the rest looked up from reference TRBV7-9 and TRBJ1-1, is DTGVSQNPRHKITKRGQNVTFRCDPISEHNRLYWYRQTLGQGPEFLTYFQNEAQLEKSRLLSDRFSAERPKGSFSTLEIQRTEQGDSAMYLCVSSDWTDFNTEAFFGQGTRLTVV.

The sample holds many counts of this clonotype. The chain recombines TRBV5-1 with TRBJ1-3; the D is unclear. Between the trimmed V and J ends, which lost 0 bases and 8 bases, there was a span of 6 bases. Germline V gene lookup returns CDR1 SGHRS and CDR2 YFSETQ. CDR3 size: 12 residues. The CDR3 loop reads CASSLDFDTIYF. In nucleotides, the CDR3 is TGCGCCAGCAGCTTGGACTTCGACACCATATATTTT.

J is TRBJ1-2 and V is TRBV2; D gene unclear. The CDR3 has 16 residues. The germline CDR1 and CDR2 sequences are SNHLY and FYNNEI. Trimming left V 3 bases short and J 0 bases short, with 14 bases between. The CDR3 sequence: CASSEGSVLANYGYTF. In nucleotides, the CDR3 is TGTGCCAGCAGTGAGGGCAGTGTACTAGCTAACTATGGCTACACCTTC.

This clonotype was recorded at least ten times. The rearrangement uses TRBV12-3 or TRBV12-4 and TRBJ1-5, with D maybe TRBD1 (5 bases). V dropped 3 bases and J dropped 0 bases, with 15 bases sitting between them. The CDR3 loop spans 17 amino acids. CDR3 region: CASSFGFGADSNQPQHF. DNA of the CDR3: TGTGCCAGCAGTTTTGGATTTGGGGCTGATAGCAATCAGCCCCAGCATTTT.

This clonotype was seen repeatedly, ten times or more. This sequence joins TRBV27 and TRBJ1-5, with 8 bases lining up with TRBD1. Unmatched junction bases numbered 10, after V lost 3 bases and J lost 3 bases. The germline gives CDR1 MNHEY, CDR2 SMNVEV (reference sequence). The CDR3 is made up of 17 amino acids. Written as DNA, the CDR3 is TGTGCCAGCAGTTTCCAGGGGGCGGAGGGTCACAATCAGCCCCAGCATTTT. It specifies CASSFQGAEGHNQPQHF.

This clonotype showed up many times. The chain recombines TRBV11-2 with TRBJ2-5; possible D gene TRBD2, 6 bases. Germline lookup yields CDR1 SGHAT and CDR2 FQNNGV. With 6 bases removed from V and 5 bases from J, the gap between germline ends came to 19 bases. CDR3 size: 15 residues. CDR3 residues: CASRTQEGFAETQYF. CDR3 DNA sequence: TGTGCCAGCAGAACACAGGAGGGGTTCGCGGAGACCCAGTACTTC.

The rearrangement uses TRBV6-2 or TRBV6-3 and TRBJ2-7; the match to TRBD2 covers 8 bases. J lost 3 bases, V lost 9 bases, and 4 bases had no gene match. Germline values: CDR1 MNHEY, CDR2 SVGEGT. This CDR3 region has 12 residues. The CDR3 nucleotides read TGTGCCAGTGGGACTAGTAACTACGAGCAGTACTTC. It is translated as CASGTSNYEQYF.

The chain uses TRBV9 and TRBJ2-7; D remains ambiguous. CDR3 length: 17 amino acids. V was pared by 0 bases and J by 6 bases, with 22 bases between. CDR1 is SGDLS and CDR2 is YYNGEE in the germline V gene. CDR3 sequence: CASSVARSAASIFEQYF. In nucleotides, the CDR3 is TGTGCCAGCAGCGTAGCCCGCTCGGCCGCCTCTATATTCGAGCAGTACTTC.

Only a few counts were recorded for this clonotype. The rearrangement uses TRBV5-1 and TRBJ2-2, with D hard to call. The CDR3 runs to 14 residues. Germline CDR1 and CDR2: SGHRS and YFSETQ. The V gene lost 1 base and the J gene lost 1 base, with 5 bases spanning the gap. CDR3 DNA sequence: TGCGCCAGCAGCTTGACACAGAACACCGGGGAGCTGTTTTTT. Its protein is CASSLTQNTGELFF.

The V and J genes are TRBV27 and TRBJ2-7; TRBD2 aligns across 9 bases. Germline values: CDR1 MNHEY, CDR2 SMNVEV (reference sequence). This CDR3 has 14 amino acids. The trim removed 6 bases at V and 6 bases at J, leaving 9 bases unmatched. The CDR3, as DNA: TGTGCCAGCAGCTTACGAGCTAGCGGGACCGAGCAGTACTTC. The encoded protein is CASSLRASGTEQYF.

This clonotype occurred many times. The rearrangement uses TRBV20-1 and TRBJ2-3, with D possibly matching TRBD2 (5 bases). Germline V gene data show CDR1 as DFQATT and CDR2 as SNEGSKA (reference sequence). Trimming pared 6 bases from V and 4 bases from J, leaving 17 bases between. The CDR3 contains 14 residues. CDR3 sequence: CSAMDSVRADTQYF. Written as DNA, the CDR3 is TGCAGTGCGATGGACTCTGTAAGGGCAGATACGCAGTATTTT.

Many counts were recorded for this clonotype. V usage is TRBV6-5 and J usage is TRBJ1-3; D uncertain. Per germline, CDR1 MNHEY and CDR2 SVGAGI. V was pared by 10 bases and J by 0 bases, with 10 bases between. This CDR3 has 13 amino acids. The CDR3 nucleotides read TGTGCCACAAGGACGGGCTCTGGAAACACCATATATTTT. Translating it yields CATRTGSGNTIYF.

This chain connects TRBV9 to TRBJ2-7; possibly TRBD2 for D (5 bases). The CDR3 has 13 residues. Germline V gives CDR1 SGDLS, CDR2 YYNGEE. V was trimmed by 0 bases and J by 5 bases, leaving 9 bases between them. CDR3: CASSVVEGHEQYF. DNA of the CDR3: TGTGCCAGCAGCGTAGTCGAGGGCCACGAGCAGTACTTC.

This chain joins TRBV28 and TRBJ1-2; D is undetermined. The CDR3 contains 14 residues. V was clipped by 7 bases and J by 4 bases, with 16 bases between them. Germline V lookup: CDR1 MDHEN, CDR2 SYDVKM. This CDR3 is CASTGGQDFYGYTF. The CDR3 DNA sequence: TGTGCCAGCACCGGTGGTCAGGACTTCTATGGCTACACCTTC.